A selection of T cell receptor beta chains follows, all from one sample in a study of blood T cell repertoires in COVID-19. The assay was immunoSEQ multiplex PCR, and TCRdb's table has in-frame clones only and misses some. The table has 65,000 to 90,000 clones, 65% to 90% seen once. The sample consisted of peripheral blood. Receptors were obtained from a man aged 80 or over with COVID-19, enrolled during active disease. Both conserved end residues are part of each CDR3. The D gene is left open where the match is weak. Part of the rows lack a size; the others show once, few, many or a class for expanded clones.

abundance: -
v_gene: TRBV21-1
d_gene: -
j_gene: TRBJ2-5
CDR3nt: TGTGCCAGCAGCAAAGCAAGGACAGGGGGCGAAGAGACCCAGTACTTC
CDR3aa: CASSKARTGGEETQYF

abundance: -
v_gene: TRBV5-1
d_gene: -
j_gene: TRBJ1-1
CDR3nt: TGCGCCAGCAGCTTGGCGACAGTTGGTCCTGAAGCTTTCTTT
CDR3aa: CASSLATVGPEAFF

abundance: -
v_gene: TRBV5-4
d_gene: -
j_gene: TRBJ1-3
CDR3nt: TGTGCCAGCAGCTTACAGGGAAGCGGAAACACCATATATTTT
CDR3aa: CASSLQGSGNTIYF

abundance: once
v_gene: TRBV5-5
d_gene: TRBD1
j_gene: TRBJ1-2
CDR3nt: TGTGCCAGCAGCTTGGAATGGACAGGGGTTTTGGGGGACTATGGCTACACCTTC
CDR3aa: CASSLEWTGVLGDYGYTF

abundance: -
v_gene: TRBV2
d_gene: -
j_gene: TRBJ1-2
CDR3nt: TGTGCCAGCAGCCCTACAGGGAACTATGGCTACACCTTC
CDR3aa: CASSPTGNYGYTF

abundance: -
v_gene: TRBV18
d_gene: -
j_gene: TRBJ2-2
CDR3nt: TGTGCCAGCTCACCAGACAGAAAGAACACCGGGGAGCTGTTTTTT
CDR3aa: CASSPDRKNTGELFF

abundance: -
v_gene: TRBV7-2
d_gene: -
j_gene: TRBJ1-6
CDR3nt: TGTGCCAGCAGCTTAGCGATGTGGGGGGATTCACCCCTCCACTTT
CDR3aa: CASSLAMWGDSPLHF

abundance: -
v_gene: TRBV7-8
d_gene: -
j_gene: TRBJ2-3
CDR3nt: TGTGCCAGCAGCCCCCCGGGGGACCAGTTGTGGAGGCAGTATTTT
CDR3aa: CASSPPGDQLWRQYF

abundance: -
v_gene: TRBV3-1/TRBV3-2
d_gene: -
j_gene: TRBJ1-6
CDR3nt: TGTGCCAGCAGCCAAGATCTTGGGGCCGGGGGTTCACCCCTCCACTTT
CDR3aa: CASSQDLGAGGSPLHF

abundance: -
v_gene: TRBV7-3
d_gene: -
j_gene: TRBJ2-7
CDR3nt: TGTGCCAGCAGCTTTACTCTCCCCCCCGAGCAGTACTTC
CDR3aa: CASSFTLPPEQYF

abundance: few
v_gene: TRBV7-9
d_gene: -
j_gene: TRBJ1-5
CDR3nt: TGTGCCAGCAGCATACAGGATCAGCCCCAGCATTTT
CDR3aa: CASSIQDQPQHF

abundance: -
v_gene: TRBV27
d_gene: -
j_gene: TRBJ2-1
CDR3nt: TGTGCCAGCAGCTACGGTCCCTCCAATGAGCAGTTCTTC
CDR3aa: CASSYGPSNEQFF

abundance: -
v_gene: TRBV7-9
d_gene: -
j_gene: TRBJ1-1
CDR3nt: TGTGCCAGCAGCCCCCGCAGGGTTGGGACTGAAGCTTTCTTT
CDR3aa: CASSPRRVGTEAFF

abundance: -
v_gene: TRBV9
d_gene: TRBD2
j_gene: TRBJ2-7
CDR3nt: TGTGCCAGCAGCGTAGGACTAGCGGGGGGCGACTACGAGCAGTACTTC
CDR3aa: CASSVGLAGGDYEQYF

abundance: -
v_gene: TRBV19
d_gene: -
j_gene: TRBJ2-1
CDR3nt: TGTGCCAGTACTAGCAGCGATGAGCAGTTCTTC
CDR3aa: CASTSSDEQFF

abundance: -
v_gene: TRBV5-4
d_gene: -
j_gene: TRBJ1-3
CDR3nt: TGTGCCAGCAGCTTGATCGCCAGGACAAGGGGCTCTGGAAACACCATATATTTT
CDR3aa: CASSLIARTRGSGNTIYF

abundance: once
v_gene: TRBV5-1
d_gene: -
j_gene: TRBJ1-3
CDR3nt: TGCGCCAGCAGCTTGAACGGGGGCTCTGGAAACACCATATATTTT
CDR3aa: CASSLNGGSGNTIYF

abundance: once
v_gene: TRBV7-9
d_gene: -
j_gene: TRBJ1-1
CDR3nt: TGTGCCAGCAGCCTACAGGCCATGAACACTGAAGCTTTCTTT
CDR3aa: CASSLQAMNTEAFF

abundance: -
v_gene: TRBV5-4
d_gene: TRBD1
j_gene: TRBJ2-5
CDR3nt: TGTGCCAGCAGCGCCTTCGACAGGGAAGAGACCCAGTACTTC
CDR3aa: CASSAFDREETQYF

abundance: -
v_gene: TRBV5-5
d_gene: TRBD1
j_gene: TRBJ2-7
CDR3nt: TGTGCCAGCAGCTTGGTGGGACAGGGCTACGAGCAGTACTTC
CDR3aa: CASSLVGQGYEQYF

abundance: -
v_gene: TRBV7-9
d_gene: TRBD1
j_gene: TRBJ1-4
CDR3nt: TGTGCCAGCAGCCGGGGGACAGTAGAAAAACTGTTTTTT
CDR3aa: CASSRGTVEKLFF

abundance: few
v_gene: TRBV5-1
d_gene: -
j_gene: TRBJ1-4
CDR3nt: TGCGCCAGCAGCCCCGTCCCGGGGGGTAGGGAAAAACTGTTTTTT
CDR3aa: CASSPVPGGREKLFF

abundance: few
v_gene: TRBV7-2
d_gene: -
j_gene: TRBJ2-2
CDR3nt: TGTGCCAGCAGCTTAGTAACATCCGGGGAGCTGTTTTTT
CDR3aa: CASSLVTSGELFF

abundance: -
v_gene: TRBV27
d_gene: -
j_gene: TRBJ1-2
CDR3nt: TGTGCCAGCAGTTTTGGGGGGGGCGGCTATGGCTACACCTTC
CDR3aa: CASSFGGGGYGYTF

abundance: -
v_gene: TRBV6-2/TRBV6-3
d_gene: -
j_gene: TRBJ2-1
CDR3nt: TGTGCCAGCAGTCAGGACTATTACAATGAGCAGTTCTTC
CDR3aa: CASSQDYYNEQFF

abundance: few
v_gene: TRBV5-5
d_gene: -
j_gene: TRBJ2-7
CDR3nt: TGTGCCAGCAGCTTGGCTGCGCTCTACGAGCAGTACTTC
CDR3aa: CASSLAALYEQYF

abundance: once
v_gene: TRBV5-5
d_gene: TRBD1
j_gene: TRBJ1-5
CDR3nt: TGTGCCAGCAGCGTCGGGACAGCCCCATATCAGCCCCAGCATTTT
CDR3aa: CASSVGTAPYQPQHF

abundance: -
v_gene: TRBV9
d_gene: -
j_gene: TRBJ2-2
CDR3nt: TGTGCCAGCAGCGTCCGGGGTCCCGGGGAGCTGTTTTTT
CDR3aa: CASSVRGPGELFF

abundance: -
v_gene: TRBV10-3
d_gene: TRBD1
j_gene: TRBJ1-1
CDR3nt: TGTGCCATCTCACCGGACAGGGACACTGAAGCTTTCTTT
CDR3aa: CAISPDRDTEAFF

abundance: -
v_gene: TRBV6-1
d_gene: -
j_gene: TRBJ1-6
CDR3nt: TGTGCCAGCAGTGAAGCCCTCCTTACACCCCTCCACTTT
CDR3aa: CASSEALLTPLHF

abundance: -
v_gene: TRBV25-1
d_gene: TRBD1
j_gene: TRBJ1-4
CDR3nt: TGTGCCAGCAGTGAGTGGGGGACAGGTGGCGAAAAACTGTTTTTT
CDR3aa: CASSEWGTGGEKLFF

abundance: -
v_gene: TRBV13
d_gene: TRBD1
j_gene: TRBJ2-7
CDR3nt: TGTGCCAGCAGCTTACTTCAGGGGGACCACGAGCAGTACTTC
CDR3aa: CASSLLQGDHEQYF

abundance: -
v_gene: TRBV6-2/TRBV6-3
d_gene: -
j_gene: TRBJ1-4
CDR3nt: TGTGCCAGCAGTTACTCGGAACAGGATTATGAAAAACTGTTTTTT
CDR3aa: CASSYSEQDYEKLFF

abundance: -
v_gene: TRBV19
d_gene: -
j_gene: TRBJ2-5
CDR3nt: TGTGCCAGTAGTAACCTAGGAGAGACCCAGTACTTC
CDR3aa: CASSNLGETQYF

abundance: once
v_gene: TRBV7-3
d_gene: -
j_gene: TRBJ2-3
CDR3nt: TGTGCCAGCAGCTTAATCGCGGGGGCCACCACAGATACGCAGTATTTT
CDR3aa: CASSLIAGATTDTQYF

abundance: -
v_gene: TRBV7-6
d_gene: -
j_gene: TRBJ2-1
CDR3nt: TGTGCCAGCAGCTTAGTACAAGCGAGCTCCTACAATGAGCAGTTCTTC
CDR3aa: CASSLVQASSYNEQFF

abundance: -
v_gene: TRBV20-1
d_gene: -
j_gene: TRBJ2-7
CDR3nt: TGCAGTGCTAGTGACAGGCTGGACGAGCAGTACTTC
CDR3aa: CSASDRLDEQYF

abundance: -
v_gene: TRBV7-3
d_gene: TRBD1
j_gene: TRBJ2-3
CDR3nt: TGTGCCAGCAGCCCCACAGGGGTGGGCACAGATACGCAGTATTTT
CDR3aa: CASSPTGVGTDTQYF

abundance: -
v_gene: TRBV10-3
d_gene: TRBD2
j_gene: TRBJ2-6
CDR3nt: TGTGCCATCAGTGATCTGGGGCGGTCTAGCGGAGGGGCCTCTGGGGCCAACGTCCTGACTTTC
CDR3aa: CAISDLGRSSGGASGANVLTF

abundance: -
v_gene: TRBV3-1/TRBV3-2
d_gene: TRBD1
j_gene: TRBJ2-7
CDR3nt: TGTGCCAGCAGCCAACGGGACAGGGGACCCTACGAGCAGTACTTC
CDR3aa: CASSQRDRGPYEQYF

abundance: -
v_gene: TRBV24-1
d_gene: -
j_gene: TRBJ2-3
CDR3nt: TGTGCCACCAGGGAGGGTGGGTCTAGCACAGATACGCAGTATTTT
CDR3aa: CATREGGSSTDTQYF

abundance: -
v_gene: TRBV5-4
d_gene: TRBD2
j_gene: TRBJ2-1
CDR3nt: TGTGCCAGCAGCCTACCGGGGGGGGCACACAATGAGCAGTTCTTC
CDR3aa: CASSLPGGAHNEQFF

abundance: -
v_gene: TRBV18
d_gene: TRBD1
j_gene: TRBJ2-3
CDR3nt: TGTGCCAGCTCACCCGGGACAGGGGGCTTCACAGATACGCAGTATTTT
CDR3aa: CASSPGTGGFTDTQYF

abundance: -
v_gene: TRBV11-2
d_gene: -
j_gene: TRBJ1-3
CDR3nt: TGTGCCAGCAGCCCCCTTGATCCAAGAGGCTCTGGAAACACCATATATTTT
CDR3aa: CASSPLDPRGSGNTIYF

abundance: -
v_gene: TRBV3-1/TRBV3-2
d_gene: -
j_gene: TRBJ2-7
CDR3nt: TGTGCCAGCAGTAGTGATTGGGAGCAGTACTTC
CDR3aa: CASSSDWEQYF

abundance: -
v_gene: TRBV6-2/TRBV6-3
d_gene: TRBD1
j_gene: TRBJ2-4
CDR3nt: TGTGCCAGCAGTTACAGGGACAGGGTTATAGCCAAAAACATTCAGTACTTC
CDR3aa: CASSYRDRVIAKNIQYF

abundance: once
v_gene: TRBV12-5
d_gene: -
j_gene: TRBJ2-5
CDR3nt: TGTGCTAGTGGAACTGGCGCAGCTTCGGGGACCCAGTACTTC
CDR3aa: CASGTGAASGTQYF

abundance: -
v_gene: TRBV5-1
d_gene: -
j_gene: TRBJ1-2
CDR3nt: TGCGCCAGCAGCGCGCAGGGTGACTATGGCTACACCTTC
CDR3aa: CASSAQGDYGYTF

abundance: -
v_gene: TRBV5-4
d_gene: TRBD1
j_gene: TRBJ2-7
CDR3nt: TGTGCCAGCAGCTTGGCTAGGACAGGGGAGGAGGAGCAGTACTTC
CDR3aa: CASSLARTGEEEQYF

abundance: -
v_gene: TRBV5-5
d_gene: -
j_gene: TRBJ1-5
CDR3nt: TGTGCCAGCAGCCCGGACCCCACAGGGATTCAGCCCCAGCATTTT
CDR3aa: CASSPDPTGIQPQHF

abundance: -
v_gene: TRBV2
d_gene: -
j_gene: TRBJ1-5
CDR3nt: TGTGCCAGCACCTGGGGGGGTAGCGGCAATCAGCCCCAGCATTTT
CDR3aa: CASTWGGSGNQPQHF

abundance: -
v_gene: TRBV7-9
d_gene: TRBD2
j_gene: TRBJ2-3
CDR3nt: TGTGCCAGCCACCAATTGGTAGGGCGGGGGGGCGCAGATACGCAGTATTTT
CDR3aa: CASHQLVGRGGADTQYF

abundance: few
v_gene: TRBV7-3
d_gene: -
j_gene: TRBJ1-2
CDR3nt: TGTGCCAGCAGCCCTAGCCCGGAAGCCATTAACTATGGCTACACCTTC
CDR3aa: CASSPSPEAINYGYTF

abundance: -
v_gene: TRBV5-1
d_gene: -
j_gene: TRBJ1-1
CDR3nt: TGCGCCAGCTCGTATCGGACGGGAATGAACACTGAAGCTTTCTTT
CDR3aa: CASSYRTGMNTEAFF

abundance: -
v_gene: TRBV19
d_gene: -
j_gene: TRBJ1-1
CDR3nt: TGTGCCAGTCGGCAATCGAGCGTTGAAGGCACTGAAGCTTTCTTT
CDR3aa: CASRQSSVEGTEAFF